The clone carrying this TCR beta chain was seen at least ten times. These data come from a study of T cell repertoires in cytomegalovirus infection. TCRdb redid the calling of the reads with MiXCR, one entry per CDR3 protein. The repertoire holds 97,000 or so distinct CDR3 sequences, with approximately 15% as singletons. This CDR3 has 14 amino acids. The V end was cut by 4 bases, the J end by 8 bases, with 12 bases between. Germline-derived CDR1 and CDR2 are SGHNT and YENEEA. What was sequenced was PBMCs. The source is a human donor in good health (CMV status not recorded). Some clones in this sample may be carry-over from other donors' samples. The chain recombines TRBV11-3 with TRBJ1-6; D not resolved. The CDR3 region is CASSSGGIDSPLHF. In DNA, the CDR3 is TGTGCCAGCAGCTCAGGCGGAATTGATTCACCCCTCCACTTT.